What follows describes a single TCR beta chain. Its antigen is unknown. This was a survey-level run. Only in-frame clones appear in the TCRdb table, and some are missing; sequencing was by immunoSEQ multiplex PCR. The table includes 25,000 to 30,000 clones, about four fifths detected once. These data belong to a study of STAT5B mutations in CD4+ large granular lymphocyte leukemia. The V end lost 7 bases, the J end lost 1 base, and 10 bases lay between the germline ends. This CDR3 has 13 amino acids. In germline, CDR1 is SEHNR, CDR2 FQNEAQ (reference sequence). Whole-study results and caveats: Data were not HLA-matched across samples. No patients shared main leukemic clonotypes, though around 27% appeared at low frequency elsewhere.

The TCR originated in a human donor in good health. Sequenced: CD4+ T cells from blood buffy coats. The chain is built from TRBV7-9 and TRBJ1-1, with D uncertain. CDR3 protein: CASTRWGNTEAFF. CDR3 bases: TGTGCCAGCACCCGGTGGGGGAACACTGAAGCTTTCTTT.